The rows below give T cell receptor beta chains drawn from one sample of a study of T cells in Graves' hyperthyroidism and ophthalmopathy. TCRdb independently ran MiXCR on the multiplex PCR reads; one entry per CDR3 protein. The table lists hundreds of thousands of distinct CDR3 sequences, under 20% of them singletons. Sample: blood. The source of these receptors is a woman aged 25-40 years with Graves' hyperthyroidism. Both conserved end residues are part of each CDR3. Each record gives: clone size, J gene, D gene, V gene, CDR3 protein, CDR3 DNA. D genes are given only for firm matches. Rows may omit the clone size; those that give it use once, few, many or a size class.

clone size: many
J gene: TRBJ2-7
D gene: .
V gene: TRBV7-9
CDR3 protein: CASSLAGRLYEQYF
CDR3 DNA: TGTGCCAGCAGCTTAGCTGGGCGACTTTACGAGCAGTACTTC

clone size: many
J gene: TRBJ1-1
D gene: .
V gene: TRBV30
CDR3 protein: CAWSDMWDTEAFF
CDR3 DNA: TGTGCCTGGAGTGATATGTGGGATACTGAAGCTTTCTTT

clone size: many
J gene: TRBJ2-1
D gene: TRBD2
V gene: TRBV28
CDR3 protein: CASRSGTSGYNEQFF
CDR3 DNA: TGTGCCAGCAGATCCGGGACTAGCGGCTACAATGAGCAGTTCTTC

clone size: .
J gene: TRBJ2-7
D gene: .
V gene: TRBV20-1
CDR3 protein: CSATPGTETYEQYF
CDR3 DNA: TGCAGTGCTACCCCCGGGACGGAGACTTACGAGCAGTACTTC

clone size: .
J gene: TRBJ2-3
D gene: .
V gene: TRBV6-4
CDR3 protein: CASRMTGGGTDTQYF
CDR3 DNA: TGTGCCAGCAGGATGACTGGCGGGGGCACAGATACGCAGTATTTT

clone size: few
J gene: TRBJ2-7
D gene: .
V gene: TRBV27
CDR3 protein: CASNIGGVVGSHEQYF
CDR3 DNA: TGTGCCAGCAACATAGGGGGAGTAGTGGGAAGCCACGAGCAGTACTTC

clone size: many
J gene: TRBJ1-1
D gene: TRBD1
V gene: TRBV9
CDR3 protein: CASSVADRMNTEAFF
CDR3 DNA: TGTGCCAGCAGCGTAGCGGACAGGATGAACACTGAAGCTTTCTTT

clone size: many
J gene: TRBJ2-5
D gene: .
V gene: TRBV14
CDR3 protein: CASSQVNQETQYF
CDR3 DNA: TGTGCCAGCAGCCAAGTGAATCAAGAGACCCAGTACTTC

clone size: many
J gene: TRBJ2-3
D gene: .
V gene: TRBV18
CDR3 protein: CASSPPSREDTQYF
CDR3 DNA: TGTGCCAGCTCACCACCCTCCCGGGAGGATACGCAGTATTTT

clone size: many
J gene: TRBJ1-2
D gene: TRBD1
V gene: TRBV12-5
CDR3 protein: CASGPGTDYGYTF
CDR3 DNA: TGTGCTAGTGGCCCCGGGACAGACTATGGCTACACCTTC

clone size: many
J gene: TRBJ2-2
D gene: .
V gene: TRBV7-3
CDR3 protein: CASSLFGGTGELFF
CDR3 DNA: TGTGCCAGCAGCTTATTTGGGGGGACCGGGGAGCTGTTTTTT

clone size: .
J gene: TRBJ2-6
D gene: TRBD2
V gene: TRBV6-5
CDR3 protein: CASSYLTGGRGVGANVLTF
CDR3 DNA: TGTGCCAGCAGTTACCTAACGGGGGGGCGGGGGGTGGGGGCCAACGTCCTGACTTTC

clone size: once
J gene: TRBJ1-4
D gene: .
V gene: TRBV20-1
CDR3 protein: CSARGEVWEKLFF
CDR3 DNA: TGCAGTGCTCGAGGAGAAGTATGGGAAAAACTGTTTTTT

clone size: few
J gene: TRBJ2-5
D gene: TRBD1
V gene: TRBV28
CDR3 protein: CASSSVHRGLSETQYF
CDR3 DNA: TGTGCCAGCAGTTCCGTCCACAGGGGTCTCTCGGAGACCCAGTACTTC

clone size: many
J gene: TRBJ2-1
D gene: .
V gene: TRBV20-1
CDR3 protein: CSAGDGQFF
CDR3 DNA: TGCAGTGCTGGAGACGGGCAGTTCTTC

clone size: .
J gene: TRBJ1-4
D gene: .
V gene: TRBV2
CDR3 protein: CASSEAGHEKLFF
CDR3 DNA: TGTGCCAGCAGTGAAGCGGGGCATGAAAAACTGTTTTTT

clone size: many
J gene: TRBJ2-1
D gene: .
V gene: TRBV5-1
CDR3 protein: CASSLVQTNEQFF
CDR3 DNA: TGCGCCAGCAGCTTGGTCCAGACCAATGAGCAGTTCTTC

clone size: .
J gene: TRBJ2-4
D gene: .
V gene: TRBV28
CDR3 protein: CASVTQNIQYF
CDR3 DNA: TGTGCCAGTGTAACGCAGAACATTCAGTACTTC

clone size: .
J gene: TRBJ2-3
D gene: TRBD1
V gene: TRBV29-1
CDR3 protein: CSVGDSLIGTDTQYF
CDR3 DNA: TGCAGCGTTGGGGACAGTTTAATAGGGACAGATACGCAGTATTTT

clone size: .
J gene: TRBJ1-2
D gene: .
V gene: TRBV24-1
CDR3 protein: CATSDYRNYGYTF
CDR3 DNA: TGTGCCACCAGTGATTACAGAAACTATGGCTACACCTTC

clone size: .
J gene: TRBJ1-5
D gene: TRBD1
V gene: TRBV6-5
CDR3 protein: CASSYGDRGRIKPQHF
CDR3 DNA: TGTGCCAGCAGTTATGGGGACAGGGGGCGGATCAAGCCCCAGCATTTT

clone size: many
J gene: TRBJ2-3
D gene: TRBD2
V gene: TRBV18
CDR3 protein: CASSPQLAGGPDTQYF
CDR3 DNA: TGTGCCAGCTCACCACAACTAGCGGGAGGGCCTGATACGCAGTATTTT

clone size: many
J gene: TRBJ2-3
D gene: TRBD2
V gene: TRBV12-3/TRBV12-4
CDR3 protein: CASSNSGLARTDTQYF
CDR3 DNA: TGTGCCAGCAGTAACTCAGGACTAGCTCGCACAGATACGCAGTATTTT

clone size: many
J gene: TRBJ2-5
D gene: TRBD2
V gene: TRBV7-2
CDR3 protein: CASSLGLAGGPSQETQYF
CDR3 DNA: TGTGCCAGCAGCCTAGGACTAGCGGGAGGGCCCTCCCAAGAGACCCAGTACTTC

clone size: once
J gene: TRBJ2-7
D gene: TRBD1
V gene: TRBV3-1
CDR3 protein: CASSPGTGGYGQYF
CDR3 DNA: TGTGCCAGCAGCCCCGGGACAGGGGGTTACGGGCAGTACTTC

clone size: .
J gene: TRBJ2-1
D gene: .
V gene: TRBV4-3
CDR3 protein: CASSQDLGSNEQFF
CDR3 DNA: TGCGCCAGCAGCCAAGACCTGGGAAGTAATGAGCAGTTCTTC

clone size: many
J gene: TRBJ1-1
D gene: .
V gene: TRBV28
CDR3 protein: CASSTETGWNTEAFF
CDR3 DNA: TGTGCCAGCAGTACAGAAACAGGGTGGAACACTGAAGCTTTCTTT

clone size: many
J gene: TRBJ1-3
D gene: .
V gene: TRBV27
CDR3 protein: CASSPPGTDSGNTIYF
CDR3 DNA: TGTGCCAGCAGCCCACCCGGGACCGACTCTGGAAACACCATATATTTT

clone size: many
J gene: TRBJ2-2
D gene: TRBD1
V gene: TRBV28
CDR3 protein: CASSHPGQGSAGELFF
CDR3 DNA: TGTGCCAGCAGCCACCCGGGACAGGGAAGCGCCGGGGAGCTGTTTTTT

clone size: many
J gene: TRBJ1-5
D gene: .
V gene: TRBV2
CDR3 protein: CASASGVQPQHF
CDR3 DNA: TGTGCCAGCGCGTCAGGGGTACAGCCCCAGCATTTT